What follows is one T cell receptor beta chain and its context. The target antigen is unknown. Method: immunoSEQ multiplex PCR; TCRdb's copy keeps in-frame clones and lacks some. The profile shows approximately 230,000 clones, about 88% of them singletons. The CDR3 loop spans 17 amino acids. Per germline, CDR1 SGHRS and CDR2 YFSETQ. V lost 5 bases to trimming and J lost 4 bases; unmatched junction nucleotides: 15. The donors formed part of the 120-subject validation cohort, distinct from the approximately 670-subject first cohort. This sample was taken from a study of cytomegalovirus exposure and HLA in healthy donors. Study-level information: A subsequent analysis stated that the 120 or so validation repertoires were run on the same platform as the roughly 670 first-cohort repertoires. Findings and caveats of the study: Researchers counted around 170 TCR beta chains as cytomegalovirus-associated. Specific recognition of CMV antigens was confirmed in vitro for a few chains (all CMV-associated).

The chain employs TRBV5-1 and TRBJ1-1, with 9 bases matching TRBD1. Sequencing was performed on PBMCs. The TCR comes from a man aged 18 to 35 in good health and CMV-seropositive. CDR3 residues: CASRQEGQGALGTEAFF. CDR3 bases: TGCGCCAGCAGACAAGAGGGACAGGGAGCCTTGGGCACTGAAGCTTTCTTT.